Following are 24 T cell receptor beta chains from one sample sequenced in a study of T cells in localized non-small cell lung cancer. Repertoires were generated with immunoSEQ multiplex PCR, while TCRdb's copy carries only in-frame clones and drops some. The data show about 40,000 clones, about 76% seen once. The starting material was peripheral blood mononuclear cells, obtained before any cancer treatment. These TCRs come from a male donor aged 60 or over with stage II lung adenocarcinoma.

In this sample, this clone turned up a few times. The chain links TRBV15 to TRBJ1-2; D is unclear. This CDR3 is 11 amino acids long. CDR1 and CDR2 (germline): LNHNV, YYDKDF (reference sequence). Trimming removed 0 bases from V and 8 bases from J, with 4 bases in between. The DNA for the CDR3 is TGTGCCACCAGCAGAGACACGGGCTACACCTTC. This gives the protein CATSRDTGYTF.

CDR3 bases: TGTGCCAGCAGAAGGGGGGAAGACTATGGCTACACCTTC. Its protein product is CASRRGEDYGYTF. This chain connects TRBV6-6 to TRBJ1-2; D perhaps matches TRBD1 (6 bases). The CDR3 loop spans 13 amino acids. The V and J ends lost 6 bases and 3 bases respectively, with 11 bases between them. Looked up from germline, CDR1 is MNHNY and CDR2 is SVGAGI (reference sequence).

The gene calls are TRBV12-5 and TRBJ1-1; TRBD1 might be the D (5 bases). Trimming removed 9 bases at V and 6 bases at J, with 14 bases between. Germline CDR1 is LGHNT and CDR2 is FRNRAP. This CDR3 has 12 amino acids. The CDR3 sequence is CASEGRKAEAFF. Written as DNA, the CDR3 is TGTGCTAGCGAGGGACGAAAGGCTGAAGCTTTCTTT.

This clone was counted a few times. The chain is built from TRBV28 and TRBJ1-1, with D uncertain. The V gene's germline CDR1 is MDHEN and CDR2 SYDVKM. Trimming shortened V by 6 bases and J by 1 base, and 6 bases separated the two germline ends. CDR3 length: 12 residues. CDR3 nucleotides: TGTGCCAGCAGACACAGGAACACTGAAGCTTTCTTT. It codes for CASRHRNTEAFF.

The chain carries TRBV6-1 and TRBJ1-1; D is unresolved. CDR1 is MNHNS, CDR2 SASEGT, per germline. This CDR3 contains 14 residues. V was shortened by 8 bases and J by 1 base, with 14 bases between the two germline ends. The CDR3 is CASLVIGRNTEAFF. The DNA for the CDR3 is TGTGCCAGCCTAGTGATCGGTAGGAACACTGAAGCTTTCTTT.

This clone was counted between two and nine times. In DNA, the CDR3 is TGTGCCAGCAGTGAAGGGCTATTGAACACCGGGGAGCTGTTTTTT. Encoded protein: CASSEGLLNTGELFF. The V call is TRBV2, the J call TRBJ2-2; D is unclear. Trimming cost V 1 base and J 1 base, with 7 bases left between them. Germline V lookup: CDR1 SNHLY, CDR2 FYNNEI. The length of the CDR3 is 15 residues.

The V and J genes are TRBV6-1 and TRBJ2-1; D ambiguous. V was clipped by 4 bases and J by 6 bases, with 7 bases between them. Germline CDR1 and CDR2: MNHNS and SASEGT. This CDR3 region has 12 residues. Here the CDR3 DNA reads TGTGCCAGCAGTGTGGCAGGCAATGAGCAGTTCTTC. It is translated as CASSVAGNEQFF.

The V gene is TRBV25-1, the J gene TRBJ1-2, with 7 bases matching TRBD1. V was pared by 8 bases and J by 10 bases, with 16 bases of the junction left unmatched. The length of the CDR3 is 14 residues. The germline CDR1 and CDR2 sequences are MGHDK and SYGVNS. The CDR3 nucleotides read TGTGCCAGCCTCGGGACAGATCCCCGTCGGTTCTACACCTTC. This sequence encodes CASLGTDPRRFYTF.

This rearrangement joins TRBV6-6 to TRBJ2-2; D possibly matches TRBD1 or TRBD2 (6 bases each). Germline CDR1 MNHNY, CDR2 SVGAGI (reference sequence). The CDR3 covers 15 residues. V lost 6 bases, J lost 2 bases, and 13 bases lay in between. The CDR3 nucleotides are TGTGCCAGCAGGGGGGGCGGGATAAACACCGGGGAGCTGTTTTTT. This encodes CASRGGGINTGELFF.

The chain couples TRBV5-1 to TRBJ2-3; 10 bases fit TRBD2. The CDR3 runs 16 residues. J lost 5 bases, V lost 0 bases, and 6 bases had no gene match. Germline V gives CDR1 SGHRS, CDR2 YFSETQ. The CDR3 reads CASSLGLAGEGDTQYF. CDR3 nucleotides: TGCGCCAGCAGCTTGGGGCTAGCGGGAGAAGGAGATACGCAGTATTTT.

This clone was counted between two and nine times. The rearrangement uses TRBV4-2 and TRBJ2-6; perhaps TRBD2 as D (6 bases). Germline assignment: CDR1 LGHNA and CDR2 YNFKEQ. This CDR3 region has 15 residues. V was trimmed by 4 bases and J by 3 bases, leaving 10 bases between them. In nucleotides, the CDR3 is TGTGCCAGCAGCCCGAACGGGGGTGGGGCCAACGTCCTGACTTTC. This codes for CASSPNGGGANVLTF.

V and J are TRBV19 and TRBJ1-4; the D is unclear. CDR3 size: 16 residues. V was pared by 3 bases and J by 4 bases, with 15 bases between. Germline CDR1 is LNHDA and CDR2 is SQIVND (reference sequence). Here the CDR3 DNA reads TGTGCCAGTAGTATTGCCAAACGTCAGAATAATGAAAAACTGTTTTTT. As protein: CASSIAKRQNNEKLFF.

The V and J genes are TRBV20-1 and TRBJ1-1, with D unclear. The V end was cut by 1 base, the J end by 7 bases, with 7 bases between. Per the germline V gene, CDR1 is DFQATT and CDR2 is SNEGSKA (reference sequence). The CDR3 sequence is 11 residues long. This chain's CDR3 is CSARANFEAFF. In nucleotides, the CDR3 is TGCAGTGCTAGAGCCAATTTTGAAGCTTTCTTT.

This clone was recorded only once. The V call is TRBV30, the J call TRBJ1-5; 9 bases map to TRBD1. V gave up 3 bases and J gave up 4 bases; unmatched junction bases: 7. The CDR3 spans 15 residues. The V gene's germline CDR1 is GTSNPN and CDR2 SVGIG (reference sequence). The CDR3: CAWSVETGGNQPQHF. The CDR3 nucleotides are TGTGCCTGGAGCGTCGAGACAGGGGGTAATCAGCCCCAGCATTTT.

This chain links TRBV19 with TRBJ1-1; 9 positions agree with TRBD1. J lost 0 bases, V lost 3 bases, and 11 bases had no gene match. CDR1 is LNHDA and CDR2 is SQIVND in the germline V gene (reference sequence). The CDR3 extends over 18 amino acids. CDR3 DNA sequence: TGTGCCAGTAGTATTCTCCCGGGACAGGGTAGGGTGAACACTGAAGCTTTCTTT. It specifies CASSILPGQGRVNTEAFF.

Only one count was recorded for this clone. The genes are TRBV28 and TRBJ1-5; D remains unclear. The CDR3 runs to 12 residues. Per the germline V gene, CDR1 is MDHEN and CDR2 is SYDVKM. The germline V and J ends were trimmed by 8 bases and 3 bases, with 8 bases remaining between them. The CDR3 region is CASHRNNQPQHF. CDR3 coding DNA: TGTGCCAGCCATAGAAACAATCAGCCCCAGCATTTT.

This clone was seen a single time. This rearrangement joins TRBV30 to TRBJ2-3; D call uncertain. V lost 2 bases to trimming and J lost 2 bases, with 11 bases between them. The CDR3 extends over 14 amino acids. Germline V lookup: CDR1 GTSNPN, CDR2 SVGIG (reference sequence). CDR3 in amino acids: CAWSRGGTTDTQYF. Written as DNA, the CDR3 is TGTGCCTGGAGTAGAGGCGGAACCACAGATACGCAGTATTTT.

The chain combines TRBV5-6 with TRBJ2-5, with 8 bases matching TRBD1. Germline V gives CDR1 SGHDT, CDR2 YYEEEE. The CDR3 loop spans 14 amino acids. V was clipped by 4 bases and J by 4 bases; unmatched bases: 6. The CDR3 loop is CASSTTTGAETQYF. CDR3 in DNA: TGTGCCAGCAGCACTACGACAGGGGCAGAGACCCAGTACTTC.

The rearrangement uses TRBV19 and TRBJ2-5; 11 positions agree with TRBD1. Losses at the gene ends were 6 bases for V and 4 bases for J; bases not matched to a gene: 4. CDR1 and CDR2 from the germline V gene are LNHDA and SQIVND (reference sequence). There are 14 residues in the CDR3. The CDR3 DNA is TGTGCCAGTAGCCTAGGGACAGGGGGAGAGACCCAGTACTTC. It yields the protein CASSLGTGGETQYF.

The V call is TRBV5-1, the J call TRBJ1-5; 8 bases fit TRBD1. The CDR3 runs to 17 residues. The junction had 10 bases not matched to a gene; V was cut back by 4 bases and J by 1 base. Germline V CDR1 and CDR2: SGHRS, YFSETQ. Here the CDR3 reads CASSPGQGTISNQPQHF. The CDR3 nucleotides read TGCGCCAGCAGCCCAGGACAGGGAACCATCAGCAATCAGCCCCAGCATTTT. Supplemented by reference TRBV5-1 and TRBJ1-5, the full variable domain reads KAGVTQTPRYLIKTRGQQVTLSCSPISGHRSVSWYQQTPGQGLQFLFEYFSETQRNKGNFPGRFSGRQFSNSRSEMNVSTLELGDSALYLCASSPGQGTISNQPQHFGDGTRLSIL.

CDR3 amino acids: CASSVVGEPNEQFF. The CDR3 bases are TGTGCCAGCAGCGTAGTGGGTGAACCAAATGAGCAGTTCTTC. The gene calls are TRBV9 and TRBJ2-1; D unclear. This CDR3 is 14 amino acids long. V lost 0 bases, J lost 7 bases, and 11 bases lay in between. Germline V gene sequence: CDR1 SGDLS, CDR2 YYNGEE.

This clone was counted between two and nine times. The gene calls are TRBV5-1 and TRBJ2-7; 8 nucleotides align to TRBD1. J gave up 5 bases and V 2 bases, and 6 bases lay outside the gene matches. The CDR3 contains 14 residues. Germline CDR1 reads SGHRS; CDR2 reads YFSETQ. The CDR3 loop is CASSLNRQGHEQYF. For the CDR3, the DNA is TGCGCCAGCAGCTTAAATCGACAGGGGCACGAGCAGTACTTC.

The chain uses TRBV19 and TRBJ2-2, with 10 nucleotides matching TRBD2. The germline V gene has CDR1 LNHDA and CDR2 SQIVND (reference sequence). The V segment lost 3 bases and the J segment 4 bases; nucleotides outside the gene matches: 5. This CDR3 spans 16 amino acids. CDR3 region: CASSIQAGGSTGELFF. The CDR3 DNA follows: TGTGCCAGTAGTATCCAAGCGGGAGGGTCCACCGGGGAGCTGTTTTTT.

This clone was seen more than once but under ten times. The chain carries TRBV7-2 and TRBJ1-5; a possible D gene is TRBD1 (6 bases). The V end was cut by 5 bases, the J end by 7 bases, with 15 bases between. The CDR3 length is 14 residues. Looked up from germline, CDR1 is SGHTA and CDR2 is FQGNSA. The CDR3 protein is CASSPDRIWQPQHF. CDR3 nucleotide sequence: TGTGCCAGCAGCCCCGACAGGATCTGGCAGCCCCAGCATTTT.